The 12 T cell receptor beta chains below all came from one sample that was sequenced in a study of control samples from healthy donors and cancer patients. Repertoires were generated with immunoSEQ multiplex PCR, while TCRdb's copy carries only in-frame clones and drops some. The sample includes around 100,000 clones, around 89% of them seen just once. The sample comprised PBMCs. These receptors originate from a man between 60 and 70 years old with lung cancer.

The V gene is TRBV5-1, the J gene TRBJ1-2; D might be TRBD1 (6 bases). V lost 0 bases, J lost 4 bases, and 13 bases lay in between. The germline CDR1 and CDR2 sequences are SGHRS and YFSETQ. The CDR3 is 15 residues long. CDR3 residues: CASSLAVGGGYGYTF. CDR3 nucleotide sequence: TGCGCCAGCAGCTTGGCCGTGGGGGGCGGCTATGGCTACACCTTC.

This clone was observed a few times. V usage is TRBV11-2 and J usage is TRBJ2-7; perhaps TRBD1 as D (6 bases). Trimming stripped 2 bases from V and 3 bases from J, with 11 bases between. Germline V lookup: CDR1 SGHAT, CDR2 FQNNGV. This CDR3 region has 14 residues. For the CDR3, the DNA is TGTGCCAGCAGCTTAAACCAGGGGAACTACGAGCAGTACTTC. Protein sequence: CASSLNQGNYEQYF. Using reference TRBV11-2 and TRBJ2-7 for the parts outside the CDR3, the full variable domain is EAGVAQSPRYKIIEKRQSVAFWCNPISGHATLYWYQQILGQGPKLLIQFQNNGVVDDSQLPKDRFSAERLKGVDSTLKIQPAKLEDSAVYLCASSLNQGNYEQYFGPGTRLTVT.

The chain carries TRBV24-1 and TRBJ1-5; no clear D. The CDR3 totals 14 residues. Trimming pared 2 bases from V and 4 bases from J, leaving 8 bases between. CDR1 KGHDR and CDR2 SFDVKD come from the germline V gene. The CDR3 here is CATSDSRGNQPQHF. CDR3 nucleotides: TGTGCCACCAGTGATTCCCGTGGGAATCAGCCCCAGCATTTT.

This clone was seen a single time. For the CDR3, the DNA is TGTGCCAGCAGCCCCCGGGGGGCAGATACGCAGTATTTT. This codes for CASSPRGADTQYF. The rearrangement joins TRBV7-9 to TRBJ2-3; TRBD2 matches 7 bases. CDR3 size: 13 residues. Germline V CDR1 and CDR2: SEHNR, FQNEAQ (reference sequence). V was clipped by 5 bases and J by 4 bases; unmatched bases: 3.

V and J are TRBV3-1 (or the pseudogene TRBV3-2) and TRBJ2-2; a weak D match, TRBD2 (6 bases). The CDR3 length is 16 residues. The V gene's germline CDR1 is LGHDT and CDR2 YNNKEL (reference sequence). V gave up 4 bases and J gave up 0 bases, with 12 bases separating them. The CDR3 nucleotides are TGTGCCAGCAGCCTTTTTAGCGGATCGAACACCGGGGAGCTGTTTTTT. This sequence encodes CASSLFSGSNTGELFF.

This chain connects TRBV10-1 to TRBJ2-3; D gene uncertain. Germline values: CDR1 WNHNN, CDR2 SYGVQD (reference sequence). This CDR3 comprises 14 residues. Trimming took 4 bases from V and 0 from J, leaving 8 bases between them. The CDR3 region has the DNA TGCGCCAGCAGTGGACGGTTAAGCACAGATACGCAGTATTTT. Residues: CASSGRLSTDTQYF.

This rearrangement joins TRBV7-7 to TRBJ2-7; tentative D call: TRBD1 (6 bases). The CDR3 sequence is 20 residues long. Trimming shortened V by 5 bases and J by 0 bases, and 29 bases separated the two germline ends. CDR1 SSHAT and CDR2 FNYEAQ come from the germline V gene (reference sequence). CDR3 sequence: CASSEQTGARVYKSSYEQYV. The CDR3 nucleotides are TGTGCCAGCAGCGAACAGACAGGCGCCCGTGTCTATAAAAGCTCCTACGAGCAGTACGTC.

This clone is labeled medium-sized. The chain joins TRBV6-6 to TRBJ2-7; 12 bases agree with TRBD1. CDR3 size: 15 residues. The germline V gene has CDR1 MNHNY and CDR2 SVGAGI (reference sequence). The V and J ends lost 2 bases and 4 bases, in that order; junction bases with no gene match: 3. Here the CDR3 DNA reads TGTGCCAGCAGTTACGGGACAGGGGGCAAATACGAGCAGTACTTC. This encodes CASSYGTGGKYEQYF.

The chain recombines TRBV12-5 with TRBJ1-5; 9 nucleotides agree with TRBD1. There are 19 residues in the CDR3. With 1 base clipped from V and 4 bases from J, the junction kept 14 bases outside the gene matches. Germline assignment: CDR1 LGHNT and CDR2 FRNRAP. CDR3 protein: CASGLGQRRTGEKNQPQHF. The CDR3, as DNA: TGTGCTAGTGGTTTGGGGCAAAGGCGGACAGGGGAAAAAAATCAGCCCCAGCATTTT. Looking up the rest from reference TRBV12-5 and TRBJ1-5 gives the full variable domain: DARVTQTPRHKVTEMGQEVTMRCQPILGHNTVFWYRQTMMQGLELLAYFRNRAPLDDSGMPKDRFSAEMPDATLATLKIQPSEPRDSAVYFCASGLGQRRTGEKNQPQHFGDGTRLSIL.

V and J are TRBV4-2 and TRBJ2-1; the D is unclear. From germline, CDR1 is LGHNA and CDR2 YNFKEQ. CDR3 length equals 15 residues. Trimming took 3 bases from V and 2 from J, leaving 11 bases between them. The CDR3 sequence is CASSQSLGTYNEQFF. The CDR3 coding sequence is TGTGCCAGCAGCCAGTCGCTAGGGACCTACAATGAGCAGTTCTTC.

V is TRBV18 and J is TRBJ2-3; 10 nucleotides line up with TRBD2. V lost 3 bases and J lost 3; bases outside the gene matches: 18. This CDR3 contains 20 residues. Germline CDR1 and CDR2: KGHSH and LQKENI. Here the CDR3 DNA reads TGTGCCAGCTCACCGCGGGACAGGAGTCTAGCGGGGGTGAGGACAGATACGCAGTATTTT. Amino acids: CASSPRDRSLAGVRTDTQYF.

V and J are TRBV7-2 and TRBJ2-5; D gene unclear. Trimming removed 3 bases from V and 5 bases from J, with 10 bases in between. CDR3 length equals 13 residues. From germline, CDR1 is SGHTA and CDR2 FQGNSA. The CDR3 spells CASSLGLGETQYF. The CDR3 nucleotides are TGTGCCAGCAGCTTGGGGTTAGGGGAGACCCAGTACTTC.